The 6 T cell receptor beta chains below were found in one sample sequenced in a study of blood T cell repertoires in COVID-19. Here immunoSEQ multiplex PCR was the method, and the copy in TCRdb shows in-frame clones only, minus some. The table records about 36,000 clones, less than 80% of them present only once. Sequenced: peripheral blood. The receptors here all came from a man in his 70s with COVID-19, enrolled during active disease.

The chain recombines TRBV10-3 with TRBJ2-3; 7 bases are shared with TRBD2. With V trimmed by 2 bases and J by 2 bases, 13 bases remained unmatched. Germline V lookup: CDR1 ENHRY, CDR2 SYGVKD. The length of the CDR3 is 18 residues. The CDR3 loop is CAISETALAGVLTDTQYF. The CDR3 nucleotides read TGTGCCATCAGTGAGACTGCTTTGGCGGGGGTACTCACAGATACGCAGTATTTT.

There are a few counts of this clone. The chain employs TRBV7-6 and TRBJ2-7, with TRBD1 identical over 9 bases. Germline trimming cut 2 bases from V and 6 bases from J; bases unmatched to any gene: 11. The CDR3 consists of 16 residues. The V gene's germline CDR1 is SGHVS and CDR2 FNYEAQ. The CDR3 loop is CASSLTGTGNFVEQYF. The CDR3 coding sequence is TGTGCCAGCAGCTTAACCGGGACAGGGAATTTCGTCGAGCAGTACTTC.

The chain employs TRBV18 and TRBJ1-1; D gene unclear. The V end was cut by 3 bases, the J end by 2 bases, with 13 bases between. Germline V CDR1 and CDR2: KGHSH, LQKENI. The CDR3 runs to 15 residues. CDR3 region: CASSPMGQLNTEAFF. The CDR3 DNA sequence: TGTGCCAGCTCACCGATGGGCCAGCTTAACACTGAAGCTTTCTTT.

This sequence joins TRBV5-1 and TRBJ2-1, with 8 bases lining up with TRBD1. Germline CDR1 and CDR2: SGHRS and YFSETQ. This CDR3 has 14 amino acids. V was clipped by 3 bases and J by 4 bases; unmatched bases: 3. CDR3 sequence: CASSSGQVYNEQFF. CDR3 nucleotide sequence: TGCGCCAGCAGCTCGGGACAGGTTTACAATGAGCAGTTCTTC.

The chain joins TRBV6-2 or TRBV6-3 to TRBJ2-1, with 7 bases identical to TRBD2. This CDR3 comprises 17 residues. CDR1 is MNHEY and CDR2 is SVGEGT in the germline V gene. After removal of 7 bases from V and 0 bases from J, the junction contained 12 bases not matched to a gene. The CDR3, as DNA: TGTGCCAGCACCCCCCTGGCGGGGGTTAGCTCCTACAATGAGCAGTTCTTC. This codes for CASTPLAGVSSYNEQFF.

V is TRBV15 and J is TRBJ1-2; possible D gene TRBD1, 5 bases. Germline CDR1 reads LNHNV; CDR2 reads YYDKDF (reference sequence). The CDR3 spans 16 residues. V lost 1 base to trimming and J lost 3 bases, with 15 bases between them. The CDR3 region has the DNA TGTGCCACCAGCAGAGCTCCCCAGGGAGGGGACTATGGCTACACCTTC. Translation: CATSRAPQGGDYGYTF.